The 29 T cell receptor beta chains reported below all come from one sample, sequenced in a study of beta chain features in type 1 diabetes. Every bit of the isolated RNA underwent reverse transcription, so sequencing read expressed TCRB transcripts. The method was immunoSEQ multiplex PCR; TCRdb's version includes in-frame clones alone and lacks a portion of them. The table has 450,000 to 600,000 clones, 30% seen once. Sequencing was performed on naive CD4+ T cells from blood. Receptors originate from a man younger than 35 in good health.

V gene TRBV7-9 combines with J gene TRBJ2-1; a possible D gene is TRBD2 (6 bases). The CDR3 runs 15 residues. Looked up from germline, CDR1 is SEHNR and CDR2 is FQNEAQ (reference sequence). V was shortened by 4 bases and J by 4 bases, with 14 bases between the two germline ends. This CDR3 reads CASSSREPGYNEQFF. DNA of the CDR3: TGTGCCAGCAGCTCCCGGGAGCCAGGATACAATGAGCAGTTCTTC.

This clone was counted between two and nine times. This chain uses TRBV7-9 with TRBJ2-7; 8 bases are a match to TRBD1. Germline-derived CDR1 and CDR2 are SEHNR and FQNEAQ (reference sequence). The CDR3 covers 14 residues. The ends lost 4 bases at V and 2 bases at J; junction bases unmatched: 4. In DNA form, the CDR3 reads TGTGCCAGCAGCTGGACAGGGACCCCCTACGAGCAGTACTTC. Translated: CASSWTGTPYEQYF.

V is TRBV28 and J is TRBJ2-4, with D uncertain. In germline, CDR1 is MDHEN, CDR2 SYDVKM. The CDR3 is made up of 14 amino acids. V was trimmed by 4 bases and J by 0 bases, leaving 7 bases between them. DNA of the CDR3: TGTGCCAGCAGTTATACGGGAGCCAAAAACATTCAGTACTTC. This sequence encodes CASSYTGAKNIQYF.

The chain joins TRBV7-3 to TRBJ2-5; D not resolved. From germline, CDR1 is SGHTA and CDR2 FQGTGA. The length of the CDR3 is 13 residues. V was pared by 5 bases and J by 4 bases, with 11 bases between. CDR3 sequence: CASSINLGETQYF. As DNA, the CDR3 is TGTGCCAGCAGCATCAATTTGGGAGAGACCCAGTACTTC.

This chain connects TRBV9 to TRBJ2-1; weak D call: TRBD2 (6 bases). The germline CDR1 and CDR2 sequences are SGDLS and YYNGEE. The CDR3 has 12 amino acids. Between the trimmed V and J ends, which lost 4 bases and 8 bases, there was a span of 10 bases. The CDR3 spells CASSTGGYEQFF. CDR3 DNA: TGTGCCAGCAGCACCGGGGGATATGAGCAGTTCTTC.

This clone occurred once. The chain employs TRBV10-3 and TRBJ2-3; TRBD1 matches 8 bases. Per the germline V gene, CDR1 is ENHRY and CDR2 is SYGVKD. Trimming took 11 bases from V and 4 from J; bases not matched to a gene: 8. The CDR3 totals 13 residues. Written as DNA, the CDR3 is TGTGCCTTTGGACAGGGATCCCCAGATACGCAGTATTTT. This gives the protein CAFGQGSPDTQYF.

This clone was picked up a small number of times. The same CDR3 can be traced to other DNA sequences in this sample. The rearrangement joins TRBV29-1 to TRBJ2-7; the D call may be TRBD1 or TRBD2 (5 bases each). V dropped 4 bases and J dropped 0 bases, with 7 bases sitting between them. The length of the CDR3 is 12 residues. Germline CDR1 reads SQVTM; CDR2 reads ANQGSEA. The CDR3 protein is CSVGGDSYEQYF. Written as DNA, the CDR3 is TGCAGCGTTGGAGGGGACTCCTACGAGCAGTACTTC.

This clone was seen a few times. The rearrangement links TRBV4-3 to TRBJ2-1, with unresolved D. With 0 bases removed from V and 9 bases from J, the gap between germline ends came to 9 bases. CDR1 is LGHNA, CDR2 YSLEER, per germline. The CDR3 sequence is 13 residues long. The CDR3 spells CASSQDRLGEQFF. In DNA form, the CDR3 reads TGCGCCAGCAGCCAAGACCGTCTGGGTGAGCAGTTCTTC.

This clone was seen more than once but under ten times. Here the CDR3 reads CASSLVGGRGRNEQFF. The CDR3 DNA sequence: TGTGCCAGCAGCTTAGTCGGGGGCAGGGGTCGCAATGAGCAGTTCTTC. The chain has TRBV7-6 and TRBJ2-1; the D call may be TRBD1 or TRBD2 (6 bases each). CDR1 is SGHVS, CDR2 FNYEAQ, per germline. The CDR3 has 16 amino acids. The V gene lost 1 base and the J gene lost 6 bases, with 16 bases spanning the gap.

This clone was seen only a few times. This chain links TRBV9 with TRBJ2-7, with TRBD2 matching over 10 bases. This CDR3 contains 15 residues. The V segment lost 2 bases and the J segment 3 bases; nucleotides outside the gene matches: 5. The V gene's germline CDR1 is SGDLS and CDR2 YYNGEE. In DNA, the CDR3 is TGTGCCAGCAGCGTGGGTAGCGGGAGGAGCTACGAGCAGTACTTC. Amino acid sequence: CASSVGSGRSYEQYF.

A few counts support this clone. This chain uses TRBV18 with TRBJ1-1, with no clear D. The CDR3 runs to 13 residues. The V gene lost 6 bases and the J gene lost 3 bases, with 11 bases spanning the gap. In germline, CDR1 is KGHSH, CDR2 LQKENI. This chain's CDR3 is CASSGSSHTEAFF. In DNA form, the CDR3 reads TGTGCCAGCTCTGGGAGCTCGCACACTGAAGCTTTCTTT.

This clone was counted a few times. The rearrangement uses TRBV5-4 and TRBJ2-1; D is possibly TRBD2 (5 bases). This CDR3 region has 14 residues. Germline V gives CDR1 SGHNT, CDR2 YYREEE (reference sequence). V lost 3 bases, J lost 7 bases, and 14 bases lay in between. CDR3 in amino acids: CASSSGYARNEQFF. In nucleotides, the CDR3 is TGTGCCAGCAGCTCGGGATACGCGCGAAATGAGCAGTTCTTC.

The V call is TRBV5-1, the J call TRBJ2-1; 10 positions agree with TRBD2. This CDR3 spans 17 amino acids. Trimming at V came to 2 bases and at J to 6 bases, leaving 11 bases not matched to a gene. Germline V gives CDR1 SGHRS, CDR2 YFSETQ. The CDR3: CASSLGPTSGNFNEQFF. The CDR3 bases are TGCGCCAGCAGCTTAGGCCCAACTAGCGGGAACTTCAATGAGCAGTTCTTC.

This clone has a handful of counts. The V call is TRBV4-1, the J call TRBJ2-3; 9 nucleotides line up with TRBD2. Germline V gene sequence: CDR1 MGHRA, CDR2 YSYEKL. The length of the CDR3 is 17 residues. Trimming removed 1 base from V and 5 bases from J; junction bases left unmatched: 10. Written as DNA, the CDR3 is TGCGCCAGCAGCCAAGTTGTAGTAGCGGGAGCTGGAGATACGCAGTATTTT. This sequence encodes CASSQVVVAGAGDTQYF.

This clone turned up a few times. The rearrangement uses TRBV30 and TRBJ2-3; 11 nucleotides match TRBD2. The V gene end was trimmed by 2 bases and the J gene end by 2 bases; junction bases not matched to a gene: 6. Germline V lookup: CDR1 GTSNPN, CDR2 SVGIG (reference sequence). The CDR3 runs 16 residues. CDR3 loop: CAWSPGLAVPTDTQYF. CDR3 nucleotide sequence: TGTGCCTGGAGTCCGGGACTAGCGGTCCCCACAGATACGCAGTATTTT. Full variable domain (rest looked up from reference TRBV30 and TRBJ2-3): SQTIHQWPATLVQPVGSPLSLECTVEGTSNPNLYWYRQAAGRGLQLLFYSVGIGQISSEVPQNLSASRPQDRQFILSSKKLLLSDSGFYLCAWSPGLAVPTDTQYFGPGTRLTVL.

The V gene is TRBV29-1, the J gene TRBJ2-5, with D perhaps matching TRBD2 (6 bases). Between the trimmed V and J ends, which lost 7 bases and 5 bases, there was a span of 14 bases. From germline, CDR1 is SQVTM and CDR2 ANQGSEA. The CDR3 has 12 residues. This CDR3 reads CSAGGLGETQYF. CDR3 in DNA: TGCAGCGCCGGAGGGTTAGGGGAGACCCAGTACTTC.

This clone showed up just a few times. This chain uses TRBV30 with TRBJ2-2; no clear D. CDR1 and CDR2 from the germline V gene are GTSNPN and SVGIG (reference sequence). The V end was cut by 3 bases, the J end by 3 bases, with 11 bases between. This CDR3 spans 14 amino acids. CDR3 sequence reads: CAWRARRYTGELFF. As DNA, the CDR3 is TGTGCCTGGAGAGCGCGTCGGTACACCGGGGAGCTGTTTTTT. The full variable domain, in which reference TRBV30 and TRBJ2-2 provide the parts outside the CDR3, is SQTIHQWPATLVQPVGSPLSLECTVEGTSNPNLYWYRQAAGRGLQLLFYSVGIGQISSEVPQNLSASRPQDRQFILSSKKLLLSDSGFYLCAWRARRYTGELFFGEGSRLTVL.

The J gene is TRBJ1-3, the V gene TRBV10-3; D remains unclear. Trimming left V 10 bases short and J 4 bases short, with 8 bases between. Germline CDR1 reads ENHRY; CDR2 reads SYGVKD. The CDR3 has 11 amino acids. The CDR3 reads CANSQGNTIYF. DNA of the CDR3: TGTGCCAACTCCCAGGGAAACACCATATATTTT.

The rearrangement joins TRBV7-9 to TRBJ2-2; TRBD2 matches at 9 bases. The CDR3 sequence is 16 residues long. After removal of 5 bases from V and 1 base from J, the junction contained 5 bases not matched to a gene. Germline CDR1 is SEHNR and CDR2 is FQNEAQ (reference sequence). The CDR3 region has the DNA TGTGCCAGCAGCGCAGGACTAGCGAGGAACACCGGGGAGCTGTTTTTT. Protein: CASSAGLARNTGELFF.

The chain joins TRBV13 to TRBJ2-7, with a tentative D call TRBD2 (6 bases). Germline V gene lookup returns CDR1 PRHDT and CDR2 FYEKMQ (reference sequence). The CDR3 extends over 15 amino acids. Trimming took off 0 bases at V and 2 bases at J, with 11 bases between the two ends. CDR3: CASSLGLGGTYEQYF. In DNA, the CDR3 is TGTGCCAGCAGCTTAGGCCTGGGGGGAACCTACGAGCAGTACTTC.

J is TRBJ2-5 and V is TRBV30; D is perhaps TRBD1 or TRBD2 (6 bases each). CDR1 is GTSNPN, CDR2 SVGIG, per germline (reference sequence). The length of the CDR3 is 13 residues. The V end was cut by 2 bases, the J end by 4 bases, with 11 bases between. CDR3 bases: TGTGCCTGGAGTACGGGGGCAAGAGAGACCCAGTACTTC. It is translated as CAWSTGARETQYF.

This CDR3 reads CASSLLVAGGNEQYF. CDR3 DNA: TGTGCCAGCAGCTTACTTGTCGCGGGAGGGAACGAGCAGTACTTC. This rearrangement joins TRBV7-6 to TRBJ2-7; 9 bases line up with TRBD2. The CDR3 spans 15 residues. Germline V gene lookup returns CDR1 SGHVS and CDR2 FNYEAQ. V dropped 2 bases and J dropped 5; count of bases not matched to a gene: 7.

This clone was counted a few times. V and J are TRBV7-2 and TRBJ2-2; tentatively, D is TRBD1 (6 bases). V was pared by 4 bases and J by 4 bases, with 16 bases between. CDR1 is SGHTA, CDR2 FQGNSA, per germline. This CDR3 is built from 16 residues. As DNA, the CDR3 is TGTGCCAGCAGCTCGTCGAGACAGGTTGGCACCGGGGAGCTGTTTTTT. It translates to CASSSSRQVGTGELFF.

This clone was found a few times. The chain uses TRBV15 and TRBJ2-1; 10 nucleotides align to TRBD2. Germline V gene sequence: CDR1 LNHNV, CDR2 YYDKDF (reference sequence). Trimming cost V 3 bases and J 5 bases; bases outside gene matches: 7. The CDR3 has 16 residues. Here the CDR3 reads CATSSHLAGVDNEQFF. The CDR3 nucleotides are TGTGCCACCAGCAGTCATCTAGCGGGAGTTGACAATGAGCAGTTCTTC.

This clone was counted only a few times. The V and J genes are TRBV4-1 and TRBJ1-2, with TRBD1 as a possible D gene (6 bases). The CDR3 is 14 residues long. Looked up from germline, CDR1 is MGHRA and CDR2 is YSYEKL. Trimming took off 3 bases at V and 8 bases at J, with 16 bases between the two ends. Here the CDR3 DNA reads TGCGCCAGCAGCCATATCCTAAGTACAGGGGGCTACACCTTC. As protein: CASSHILSTGGYTF.

CDR3 in amino acids: CAWRGNSPNQPQHF. CDR3 nucleotides: TGTGCCTGGAGAGGAAACAGCCCCAATCAGCCCCAGCATTTT. The V gene is TRBV30, the J gene TRBJ1-5; D gene uncertain. The CDR3 is 14 amino acids. Trimming removed 3 bases from V and 3 bases from J, with 12 bases in between. Germline CDR1 reads GTSNPN; CDR2 reads SVGIG (reference sequence).

CDR3 in DNA: TGTGCCAGCAGCCAACGGAACAAGAACACTGAAGCTTTCTTT. The encoded protein is CASSQRNKNTEAFF. The V and J genes are TRBV16 and TRBJ1-1; D not resolved. V was pared by 2 bases and J by 1 base, with 8 bases between. This CDR3 comprises 14 residues. Germline assignment: CDR1 KGHSY and CDR2 FQNENV.

The rearrangement uses TRBV11-2 and TRBJ2-1; TRBD1 matches 7 bases. The CDR3 is made up of 15 amino acids. The V and J ends lost 5 bases and 8 bases, in that order; junction bases with no gene match: 12. CDR1 and CDR2 (germline): SGHAT, FQNNGV. The CDR3 DNA follows: TGTGCCAGCAGCGCGGCCGGGACAGTCGGGCATGAGCAGTTCTTC. Translated, it gives CASSAAGTVGHEQFF.

Concerning this clone: Within the sample, other DNA sequences also encode this same CDR3. The CDR3 nucleotides read TGCGCCAGCAGCTTGGCACTAGCGGACAATGAGCAGTTCTTC. Translation gives CASSLALADNEQFF. The chain uses TRBV5-1 and TRBJ2-1; the match to TRBD2 covers 8 bases. Unmatched junction bases numbered 1, after V lost 0 bases and J lost 5 bases. Per germline, CDR1 SGHRS and CDR2 YFSETQ. This CDR3 is 14 amino acids long.